This T cell receptor beta chain emerged from a study of shared clonotypes between healthy human individuals. It was at deep level that the assay was run. This table comes from immunoSEQ multiplex PCR, and its TCRdb copy is limited to in-frame clones, with some not included. The sample lists about 2.3 million clones; around 92% were seen once. This CDR3 comprises 16 residues. From germline, CDR1 is SGHRS and CDR2 YFSETQ. The V gene end was trimmed by 4 bases and the J gene end by 2 bases; junction bases not matched to a gene: 7. Whole-study findings and limits: Naive CD4 clonotype sharing across a handful of donors was around 5.5%.

Comment on this clone: Its antigen is not known.

The gene calls are TRBV5-1 and TRBJ2-5, with 11 bases matching TRBD2. Sequences were obtained from naive CD4+ T cells from PBMCs. The subset denotes: CD45RA+ positively selected. This clonotype was obtained from a man younger than 30 in good health. Some clones in this sample may be carry-over from other donors' samples. Here the CDR3 DNA reads TGCGCCAGCAGCACCTTAGCGGGAGGGTTGCAAGAGACCCAGTACTTC. It specifies CASSTLAGGLQETQYF.